A single sample is the source of the 28 T cell receptor beta chains below, sequenced in a study of blood T cell repertoires in COVID-19. Some clones are missing from TCRdb's copy, which holds only in-frame ones; the method was immunoSEQ multiplex PCR. The repertoire has about 240,000 clones, just under 85% of them found once; the top ten carry over 8%. Input material: peripheral blood. The receptors were gathered from a woman older than 75 with acute or convalescent COVID-19.

To note about this clone: Sequence at one end of the junction differs from germline and may be a read error. V is TRBV7-7 and J is TRBJ2-7, with D perhaps TRBD1 (5 bases). CDR1 and CDR2 (germline): SSHAT, FNYEAQ (reference sequence). The length of the CDR3 is 15 residues. CDR3 nucleotide sequence: TGTGCTAGCAGCCCAGTGAGGCAGGGAAGCTACGAGCAGTACTTC. It specifies CASSPVRQGSYEQYF.

The V call is TRBV5-1, the J call TRBJ2-5, with 10 bases matching TRBD1. Germline-derived CDR1 and CDR2 are SGHRS and YFSETQ. The junction had 6 bases not matched to a gene; V was cut back by 0 bases and J by 4 bases. This CDR3 is built from 16 residues. The CDR3 region is CASSLAGTGAGETQYF. DNA of the CDR3: TGCGCCAGCAGCTTGGCCGGGACAGGGGCAGGAGAGACCCAGTACTTC. Based on the CDR3 plus reference TRBV5-1 and TRBJ2-5, the full variable domain is KAGVTQTPRYLIKTRGQQVTLSCSPISGHRSVSWYQQTPGQGLQFLFEYFSETQRNKGNFPGRFSGRQFSNSRSEMNVSTLELGDSALYLCASSLAGTGAGETQYFGPGTRLLVL.

The V gene is TRBV3-1 (or the pseudogene TRBV3-2), the J gene TRBJ2-7, with D possibly TRBD2 on 7 matching bases. The V end lost 3 bases, the J end lost 1 base, and 19 bases lay between the germline ends. The CDR3 is 17 residues long. CDR1 is LGHDT, CDR2 YNNKEL, per germline (reference sequence). This chain's CDR3 is CASSQGRRGGQSYEQYF. The CDR3 nucleotides are TGTGCCAGCAGCCAGGGCCGAAGGGGGGGGCAATCCTACGAGCAGTACTTC.

This chain connects TRBV7-2 to TRBJ1-2; D is possibly TRBD1 (6 bases). V was clipped by 4 bases and J by 8 bases, with 17 bases between them. This CDR3 is built from 14 residues. Germline CDR1 reads SGHTA; CDR2 reads FQGNSA. The CDR3 loop reads CASSSSRGAEGYTF. Here the CDR3 DNA reads TGTGCCAGCAGCTCGTCCAGGGGCGCGGAGGGCTACACCTTC.

The rearrangement joins TRBV2 to TRBJ1-2; 7 nucleotides align to TRBD1. The CDR3 is 12 amino acids. Germline values: CDR1 SNHLY, CDR2 FYNNEI. The J segment lost 4 bases and the V segment lost 6 bases, leaving 2 bases of the junction unmatched. Here the CDR3 DNA reads TGTGCCAGCAGGGGGGACAGCTATGGCTACACCTTC. This translates into CASRGDSYGYTF.

The V gene is TRBV5-4, the J gene TRBJ1-1; D is ambiguous. V lost 2 bases and J lost 1, with 12 bases in between. This CDR3 spans 15 amino acids. Germline values: CDR1 SGHNT, CDR2 YYREEE (reference sequence). CDR3 coding DNA: TGTGCCAGCAGCTTAGACGGAGCCTCGAACACTGAAGCTTTCTTT. Translation gives CASSLDGASNTEAFF.

The V and J genes are TRBV5-1 and TRBJ2-7; D is undetermined. The CDR3 length is 14 residues. V was clipped by 4 bases and J by 0 bases, with 11 bases between them. Germline V gene lookup returns CDR1 SGHRS and CDR2 YFSETQ. The CDR3 loop reads CASSLGRASYEQYF. Here the CDR3 DNA reads TGCGCCAGCAGCCTGGGCCGAGCCTCCTACGAGCAGTACTTC.

The chain is built from TRBV5-6 and TRBJ2-7; tentatively, D is TRBD1 (6 bases). This CDR3 region has 13 residues. Germline-derived CDR1 and CDR2 are SGHDT and YYEEEE. The V gene lost 3 bases and the J gene lost 3 bases, with 10 bases spanning the gap. CDR3 nucleotides: TGTGCCAGCAGCTATACAGGGTTCTACGAGCAGTACTTC. This translates into CASSYTGFYEQYF.

Of note for this clone: The junction departs from the called germline gene at one end, perhaps through a read error. The chain has TRBV3-1 (or the pseudogene TRBV3-2) and TRBJ2-1, with D possibly matching TRBD2 (5 bases). The CDR3 covers 11 residues. CDR1 and CDR2 (germline): LGHDT, YNNKEL (reference sequence). The CDR3 spells CASSQGGESIF. The CDR3 coding sequence is TGTGCCAGCAGCCAAGGTGGGGAGTCGATCTTC.

The chain combines TRBV6-1 with TRBJ1-6, with 7 bases fitting TRBD1. The germline gives CDR1 MNHNS, CDR2 SASEGT. The CDR3 runs 17 residues. Germline trimming cut 1 base from V and 7 bases from J; bases unmatched to any gene: 10. The CDR3 bases are TGTGCCAGCAGTGAAGAAGGAGGGGGCGAGTTCAATTCACCCCTCCACTTT. Its translation: CASSEEGGGEFNSPLHF.

The V and J genes are TRBV7-9 and TRBJ1-1; 10 bases line up with TRBD1. The CDR3 covers 15 residues. V gave up 5 bases and J gave up 5 bases; unmatched junction bases: 8. Germline CDR1 reads SEHNR; CDR2 reads FQNEAQ (reference sequence). CDR3 DNA sequence: TGTGCCAGCAGCGCCGACAGGGGGCTTGGAACTGAAGCTTTCTTT. Translation: CASSADRGLGTEAFF.

This sequence joins TRBV18 and TRBJ2-7, with TRBD1 identical over 7 bases. Looked up from germline, CDR1 is KGHSH and CDR2 is LQKENI. Losses at the gene ends were 4 bases for V and 3 bases for J; bases not matched to a gene: 9. CDR3 length: 15 amino acids. The CDR3 loop is CASSLGTAKNYEQYF. As DNA, the CDR3 is TGTGCCAGCTCACTCGGGACAGCCAAAAACTACGAGCAGTACTTC.

This chain joins TRBV10-1 and TRBJ2-7; TRBD1 is a possible D gene (6 bases). V was trimmed by 7 bases and J by 12 bases, leaving 19 bases between them. This CDR3 is built from 12 residues. CDR1 WNHNN and CDR2 SYGVQD come from the germline V gene (reference sequence). CDR3 amino acids: CASTPTGHFPYF. The DNA for the CDR3 is TGCGCCAGCACCCCGACAGGACATTTCCCGTACTTC.

A few counts support this clone. The chain has TRBV28 and TRBJ2-7, with 8 bases matching TRBD1. The CDR3 contains 15 residues. CDR1 and CDR2 (germline): MDHEN, SYDVKM. V lost 7 bases, J lost 4 bases, and 12 bases stayed unmatched. The CDR3 nucleotides read TGTGCCAGCAACCTCCGGACAGGGATGACTTACGAGCAGTACTTC. Translation gives CASNLRTGMTYEQYF.

This clone occurred a few times. V is TRBV7-3 and J is TRBJ2-2; a weak D match, TRBD2 (7 bases). Germline V gene data show CDR1 as SGHTA and CDR2 as FQGTGA. There are 15 residues in the CDR3. Trimming removed 2 bases from V and 5 bases from J, with 12 bases in between. CDR3 protein: CASSLYGGPTGELFF. The CDR3 DNA reads TGTGCCAGCAGCTTATACGGGGGGCCTACCGGGGAGCTGTTTTTT.

This clone was detected only a few times. This sequence joins TRBV10-3 and TRBJ1-4; D unresolved. CDR3 length: 15 amino acids. Germline assignment: CDR1 ENHRY and CDR2 SYGVKD. Between the trimmed V and J ends, which lost 2 bases and 0 bases, there was a span of 7 bases. CDR3 region: CAISEDYTTNEKLFF. The CDR3 DNA sequence: TGTGCCATCAGTGAGGACTATACAACTAATGAAAAACTGTTTTTT.

The chain uses TRBV9 and TRBJ1-2; no firm D call. Trimming shortened V by 0 bases and J by 6 bases, and 15 bases separated the two germline ends. CDR1 is SGDLS, CDR2 YYNGEE, per germline. CDR3 size: 15 residues. CDR3 in DNA: TGTGCCAGCAGCGTAGCGGCGACGGTACTAGATGGCTACACCTTC. This codes for CASSVAATVLDGYTF.

The CDR3 bases are TGTGCCATCAGGGGGGCGTCCTACGAGCAGTACTTC. Translated: CAIRGASYEQYF. V gene TRBV10-3 combines with J gene TRBJ2-7; a possible D gene is TRBD1 (6 bases). Trimming stripped 6 bases from V and 1 base from J, with 7 bases between. Germline loops: CDR1 ENHRY, CDR2 SYGVKD. This CDR3 has 12 amino acids.

A few counts support this clone. This chain joins TRBV7-2 and TRBJ1-1; TRBD1 matches 9 bases. CDR1 is SGHTA, CDR2 FQGNSA, per germline. V lost 4 bases to trimming and J lost 2 bases; unmatched junction nucleotides: 5. There are 15 residues in the CDR3. The CDR3 DNA reads as TGTGCCAGCAGCTGGACAGGGGCCGTTAACACTGAAGCTTTCTTT. The encoded protein is CASSWTGAVNTEAFF.

This chain uses TRBV15 with TRBJ2-5, with D hard to call. Trimming removed 6 bases at V and 5 bases at J, with 7 bases between. This CDR3 region has 11 residues. Germline-derived CDR1 and CDR2 are LNHNV and YYDKDF (reference sequence). CDR3 coding DNA: TGTGCCACCAGTCCCGGGGAGACCCAGTACTTC. Translating it yields CATSPGETQYF.

This clone was detected a few times. The chain is built from TRBV18 and TRBJ2-7, with 9 nucleotides matching TRBD1. This CDR3 comprises 16 residues. Per germline, CDR1 KGHSH and CDR2 LQKENI. The junction had 8 bases not matched to a gene; V was cut back by 3 bases and J by 2 bases. Written as DNA, the CDR3 is TGTGCCAGCTCACCGAATCCGACAGGGGGAGCCTACGAGCAGTACTTC. Protein sequence: CASSPNPTGGAYEQYF.

This sequence joins TRBV13 and TRBJ2-1; 12 positions agree with TRBD2. CDR3 size: 14 residues. Germline CDR1 reads PRHDT; CDR2 reads FYEKMQ (reference sequence). V trimming: 3 bases; J trimming: 7 bases; junction bases outside the gene matches: 1. DNA of the CDR3: TGTGCCAGCAGCTTTGGACTAGCGGGAAATGAGCAGTTCTTC. Its protein is CASSFGLAGNEQFF.

The rearrangement uses TRBV7-2 and TRBJ1-4, with TRBD1 matching over 7 bases. The germline gives CDR1 SGHTA, CDR2 FQGNSA. The CDR3 totals 15 residues. The J segment lost 5 bases and the V segment lost 6 bases, leaving 9 bases of the junction unmatched. This chain's CDR3 is CASRRGGLGNEKLFF. The DNA for the CDR3 is TGTGCCAGCAGACGAGGGGGCTTGGGAAATGAAAAACTGTTTTTT.

This clone showed up just a few times. The CDR3, as DNA: TGCGCCAGCAGGGAGACTTATAGCACAGATACGCAGTATTTT. It is translated as CASRETYSTDTQYF. The chain links TRBV10-2 to TRBJ2-3; D is ambiguous. V shed 6 bases and J shed 0 bases, with 10 bases lying between them. The CDR3 length is 14 residues. Per germline, CDR1 WSHSY and CDR2 SAAADI.

The chain joins TRBV3-1 (or the pseudogene TRBV3-2) to TRBJ2-1, with 8 bases matching TRBD2. Per germline, CDR1 LGHDT and CDR2 YNNKEL (reference sequence). This CDR3 is built from 15 residues. The ends lost 1 base at V and 9 bases at J; junction bases unmatched: 8. The CDR3 bases are TGTGCCAGCAGCCAAGCTCGGGGGGGCCGGAGTGAGCAGTTCTTC. Translated: CASSQARGGRSEQFF.

This clone was seen ten or more times. The rearrangement uses TRBV2 and TRBJ2-7; D ambiguous. The CDR3 contains 13 residues. The V and J ends lost 4 bases and 6 bases respectively, with 13 bases between them. Looked up from germline, CDR1 is SNHLY and CDR2 is FYNNEI. The CDR3 sequence is CASSGRLLLEQYF. CDR3 nucleotides: TGTGCCAGCAGTGGTCGACTCCTTCTCGAGCAGTACTTC.

The genes are TRBV5-5 and TRBJ1-1; D is perhaps TRBD1 (5 bases). With 2 bases removed from V and 5 bases from J, the gap between germline ends came to 16 bases. The CDR3 loop spans 15 amino acids. Germline V gene data show CDR1 as SGHKS and CDR2 as YYEKEE (reference sequence). The CDR3: CASSFRGGVKTEAFF. The CDR3 nucleotides read TGTGCCAGCAGCTTTCGGGGAGGGGTAAAGACTGAAGCTTTCTTT.

J is TRBJ1-2 and V is TRBV7-9; TRBD1 agrees at 7 bases. Trimming cost V 4 bases and J 2 bases; bases outside gene matches: 7. The CDR3 contains 15 residues. Germline V gene lookup returns CDR1 SEHNR and CDR2 FQNEAQ (reference sequence). CDR3 coding DNA: TGTGCCAGCAGCTCAAGACAGGGTCTAAACTATGGCTACACCTTC. Translated: CASSSRQGLNYGYTF. Together with reference TRBV7-9 and TRBJ1-2, the CDR3 gives the full variable domain: DTGVSQNPRHKITKRGQNVTFRCDPISEHNRLYWYRQTLGQGPEFLTYFQNEAQLEKSRLLSDRFSAERPKGSFSTLEIQRTEQGDSAMYLCASSSRQGLNYGYTFGSGTRLTVV.